The clone carrying this T cell receptor (beta chain) appeared many times. The antigen is unknown. From germline, CDR1 is DFQATT and CDR2 SNEGSKA (reference sequence). Trimming pared 6 bases from V and 0 bases from J, leaving 15 bases between. The CDR3 contains 15 residues. This entry is derived from a study of T cells after yellow fever vaccination. Across the whole study: SMART-Seq v4 Ultra Low Input prepared libraries from low-cell fractions. Study outcomes and limitations: Repertoires sorted by FACS could include abundant clonotypes that are contaminants from the bulk population. The secondary response was weaker but peaked faster, day 5 versus 15.

It was through 5'RACE template switching that TCR cDNA was made, with a universal primer site and UMIs added. TCRdb re-called the 5' RACE reads through MiXCR, storing one row per CDR3 protein. The sample contains some 240,000 distinct CDR3 sequences, 2.5% to 3.5% of which appear only once. The chain combines TRBV20-1 with TRBJ2-1; D tentatively reads TRBD1 or TRBD2 (7 bases each). Sequencing used CD4+ T cells sorted from PBMCs, obtained 10 days after the yellow fever booster vaccination. The TCR sequence derives from a man aged 18 to 29 who received the YFV17D yellow fever vaccine. CDR3 coding DNA: TGCAGTGCCGAACCCAGGGGGGGCTCCTACAATGAGCAGTTCTTC. Amino acids: CSAEPRGGSYNEQFF.